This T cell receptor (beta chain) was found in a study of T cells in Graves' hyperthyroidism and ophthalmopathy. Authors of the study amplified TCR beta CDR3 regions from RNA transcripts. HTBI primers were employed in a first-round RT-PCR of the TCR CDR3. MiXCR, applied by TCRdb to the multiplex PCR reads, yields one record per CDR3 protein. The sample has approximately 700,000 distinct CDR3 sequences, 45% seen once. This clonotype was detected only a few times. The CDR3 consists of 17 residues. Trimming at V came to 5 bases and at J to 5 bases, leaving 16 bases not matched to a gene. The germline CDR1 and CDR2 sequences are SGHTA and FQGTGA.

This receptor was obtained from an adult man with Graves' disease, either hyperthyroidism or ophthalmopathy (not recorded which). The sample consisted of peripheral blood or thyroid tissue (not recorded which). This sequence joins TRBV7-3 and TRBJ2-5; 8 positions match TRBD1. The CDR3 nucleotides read TGTGCCAGCAGCCAGGGGGCAGGGTTTCAGATCCCTGAGACCCAGTACTTC. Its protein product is CASSQGAGFQIPETQYF.